This T cell receptor beta chain was sequenced in a study of cytomegalovirus exposure and HLA in healthy donors. Study conclusions and caveats: Reports credit the classifier with highly specific, highly sensitive diagnosis of cytomegalovirus status.

The PCR employed 60 Vbeta primers together with 13 Jbeta primers. Using immunoSEQ multiplex PCR, the repertoire was profiled, and TCRdb retains in-frame clones only, with some absent. The table shows about 110,000 clones, with around four fifths occurring only once. With regard to this clone: Its target is not known.

The TCR originated in a man aged 25 to 45 in good health and CMV-seropositive. Source material: PBMCs.

This CDR3 reads CASRRTDRDTYEQYF. The CDR3 DNA reads as TGTGCCAGCAGGCGTACGGACAGGGACACCTACGAGCAGTACTTC. This chain links TRBV6-6 with TRBJ2-7, with 8 positions matching TRBD1. V was pared by 6 bases and J by 2 bases, with 9 bases of the junction left unmatched. Germline CDR1 is MNHNY and CDR2 is SVGAGI (reference sequence). The CDR3 totals 15 residues.